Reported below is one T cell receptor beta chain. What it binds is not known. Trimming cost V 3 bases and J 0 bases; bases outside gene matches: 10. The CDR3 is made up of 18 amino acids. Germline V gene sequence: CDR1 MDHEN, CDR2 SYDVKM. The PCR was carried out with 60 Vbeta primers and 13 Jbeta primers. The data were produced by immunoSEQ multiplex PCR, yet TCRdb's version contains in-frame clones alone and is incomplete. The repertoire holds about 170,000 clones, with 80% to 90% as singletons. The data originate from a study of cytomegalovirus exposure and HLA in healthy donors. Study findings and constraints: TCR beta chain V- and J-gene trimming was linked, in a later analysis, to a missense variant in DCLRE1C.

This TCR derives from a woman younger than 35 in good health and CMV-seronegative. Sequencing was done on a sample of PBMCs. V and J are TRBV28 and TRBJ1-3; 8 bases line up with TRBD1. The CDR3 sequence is CASSFRTGRDHSGNTIYF. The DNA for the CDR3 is TGTGCCAGCAGTTTTCGGACAGGGCGGGACCACTCTGGAAACACCATATATTTT.